A single TCR beta chain is shown here with its context. Authors' data handling: Nucleated cell counts were estimated from reference gene primer amplification. Clones were read by immunoSEQ multiplex PCR, and TCRdb kept only the in-frame ones, dropping some. V and J calls and clone size come straight from that table; D and trimming were deduced from the DNA. Of approximately 250,000 clones in the sample, around 90% were seen once. The entry originates in a study of blood T cell repertoires in COVID-19. For the study at large: The study drew acute and convalescent COVID-19 samples from the United States, Italy and Spain. The analysed material was cDNA or gDNA that came from T cells, B-cell-depleted T cells, or PBMCs.

The germline CDR1 and CDR2 sequences are LGHNA and YNFKEQ. V lost 1 base, J lost 7 bases, and 5 bases stayed unmatched. CDR3 length: 14 residues. Study members were between about 18 and 90 years old and lived in approximately 25 US regions. The sample taken for sequencing was PBMCs or T cells enriched from blood (not recorded which). This chain connects TRBV4-2 to TRBJ1-2, with 8 bases matching TRBD1. The receptor was isolated from a woman in her 30s with acute COVID-19. CDR3 nucleotide sequence: TGTGCCAGCAGCCAAGGTGGACAGGGTGCTGGCTACACCTTC. Its translation is CASSQGGQGAGYTF.